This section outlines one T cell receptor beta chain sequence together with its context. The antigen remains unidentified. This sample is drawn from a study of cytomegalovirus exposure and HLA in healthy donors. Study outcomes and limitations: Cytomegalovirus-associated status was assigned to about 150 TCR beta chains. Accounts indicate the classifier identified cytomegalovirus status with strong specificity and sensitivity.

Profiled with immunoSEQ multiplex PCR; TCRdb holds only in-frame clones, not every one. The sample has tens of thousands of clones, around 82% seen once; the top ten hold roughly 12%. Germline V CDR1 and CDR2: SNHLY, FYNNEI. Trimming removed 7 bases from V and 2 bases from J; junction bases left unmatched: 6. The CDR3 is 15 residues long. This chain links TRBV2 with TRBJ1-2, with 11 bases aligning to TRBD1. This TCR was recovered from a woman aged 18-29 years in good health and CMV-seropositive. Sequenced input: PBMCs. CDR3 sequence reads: CASIRDRGSNYGYTF. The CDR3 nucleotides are TGTGCCAGCATCCGGGACAGGGGGTCAAACTATGGCTACACCTTC.